Shown below are 10 T cell receptor beta chains from a single sample sequenced in a study of T cells in Graves' hyperthyroidism and ophthalmopathy. RNA transcripts yielded amplified TCR beta CDR3 regions. Carried out on the TCR CDR3, a first-round RT-PCR used the HTBI primer set. MiXCR was run by TCRdb on the multiplex PCR reads, yielding one entry per CDR3 protein. The sample yields fewer than 500,000 distinct CDR3 sequences, roughly 13% seen once. Input material: blood. The origin of the receptors is a man younger than 45 with Graves' hyperthyroidism that later progressed to Graves' ophthalmopathy.

This clonotype was counted at least ten times. This rearrangement joins TRBV11-2 to TRBJ2-1; D is possibly TRBD1 or TRBD2 (5 bases each). The CDR3 loop spans 12 amino acids. The germline V and J ends were trimmed by 8 bases and 11 bases, with 16 bases remaining between them. Germline CDR1 SGHAT, CDR2 FQNNGV. CDR3 sequence reads: CASAFPGTQQFF. The CDR3 DNA follows: TGTGCCAGCGCCTTCCCGGGGACCCAGCAGTTCTTC.

The sample holds many counts of this clonotype. This chain connects TRBV30 to TRBJ2-7; perhaps D is TRBD1 or TRBD2 (5 bases each). The CDR3 covers 16 residues. Germline V gene sequence: CDR1 GTSNPN, CDR2 SVGIG (reference sequence). The V gene lost 1 base and the J gene lost 5 bases, with 21 bases spanning the gap. CDR3 sequence (DNA): TGTGCCTGGAGTGCGGGGCGGCTAGTTATAGTCCACGAGCAGTACTTC. This translates into CAWSAGRLVIVHEQYF. The full variable domain, rest sourced from reference TRBV30 and TRBJ2-7, is SQTIHQWPATLVQPVGSPLSLECTVEGTSNPNLYWYRQAAGRGLQLLFYSVGIGQISSEVPQNLSASRPQDRQFILSSKKLLLSDSGFYLCAWSAGRLVIVHEQYFGPGTRLTVT.

There are many counts of this clonotype. This chain joins TRBV7-9 and TRBJ2-1, with no clear D. This CDR3 has 12 amino acids. V lost 3 bases and J lost 9, with 9 bases in between. Germline loops: CDR1 SEHNR, CDR2 FQNEAQ (reference sequence). The CDR3 region has the DNA TGTGCCAGCAGCTTTGGCATCACTGAGCAGTTCTTC. It yields the protein CASSFGITEQFF.

The gene calls are TRBV10-3 and TRBJ2-6, with TRBD1 as a possible D gene (5 bases). CDR1 and CDR2 (germline): ENHRY, SYGVKD. Trimming removed 3 bases from V and 1 base from J, with 13 bases in between. CDR3 length: 17 amino acids. DNA for the CDR3: TGTGCCATCAGTGAAAGTCAGGGTAAATCTGGGGCCAACGTCCTGACTTTC. Translated: CAISESQGKSGANVLTF.

In its sample, this clonotype was seen many times. This rearrangement joins TRBV30 to TRBJ2-1, with D possibly being TRBD1 (8 bases). Germline lookup yields CDR1 GTSNPN and CDR2 SVGIG (reference sequence). This CDR3 spans 14 amino acids. The V gene lost 0 bases and the J gene lost 9 bases, with 15 bases spanning the gap. The CDR3 DNA is TGTGCCTGGAGTGTCGGACAGGGAGGGAGTGAGCAGTTCTTC. The encoded protein is CAWSVGQGGSEQFF.

The J gene is TRBJ2-1, the V gene TRBV5-6, with 14 bases fitting TRBD2. CDR3 size: 16 residues. Germline V lookup: CDR1 SGHDT, CDR2 YYEEEE. V shed 3 bases, J shed 7 bases, and the junction held 6 bases outside the gene matches. The chain's CDR3 is CASSSRLAGGGNEQFF. The CDR3 DNA is TGTGCCAGCAGCTCTAGACTAGCGGGGGGGGGGAATGAGCAGTTCTTC.

This clonotype was recorded a few times. J is TRBJ2-2 and V is TRBV5-5; D possibly corresponds to TRBD2 (7 bases). CDR1 SGHKS and CDR2 YYEKEE come from the germline V gene (reference sequence). The CDR3 loop spans 15 amino acids. V lost 0 bases to trimming and J lost 7 bases, with 13 bases between them. CDR3 DNA sequence: TGTGCCAGCAGCTTGGAGGGGGGGCGCGGCGGGGAGCTGTTTTTT. Translating gives CASSLEGGRGGELFF. Looking up the rest from reference TRBV5-5 and TRBJ2-2 gives the full variable domain: DAGVTQSPTHLIKTRGQQVTLRCSPISGHKSVSWYQQVLGQGPQFIFQYYEKEERGRGNFPDRFSARQFPNYSSELNVNALLLGDSALYLCASSLEGGRGGELFFGEGSRLTVL.

This clonotype appeared a few times. This sequence joins TRBV7-9 and TRBJ2-6, with a possible D match to TRBD1 (8 bases). The CDR3 length is 17 residues. V was pared by 8 bases and J by 0 bases, with 17 bases between. The germline V gene has CDR1 SEHNR and CDR2 FQNEAQ (reference sequence). CDR3 residues: CASYGTGGDSGANVLTF. The CDR3 DNA reads as TGTGCCAGCTACGGAACAGGGGGGGACTCTGGGGCCAACGTCCTGACTTTC.

This clonotype was seen at least ten times. The chain couples TRBV15 to TRBJ2-3; D is ambiguous. The CDR3 extends over 13 amino acids. Germline CDR1 is LNHNV and CDR2 is YYDKDF (reference sequence). V lost 0 bases and J 2 bases, leaving 3 bases between the germline ends. This CDR3 is CATSRDPTDTQYF. The CDR3 DNA sequence: TGTGCCACCAGCAGAGATCCCACAGATACGCAGTATTTT.

This clonotype was seen many times. The J gene is TRBJ1-3, the V gene TRBV2; a weak D match, TRBD1 (6 bases). Trimming shortened V by 0 bases and J by 0 bases, and 9 bases separated the two germline ends. CDR3 length: 16 amino acids. The germline V gene has CDR1 SNHLY and CDR2 FYNNEI. In DNA form, the CDR3 reads TGTGCCAGCAGTGAAGCAACAGGGCTCTCTGGAAACACCATATATTTT. As protein: CASSEATGLSGNTIYF. The variable domain in full, completed from reference TRBV2 and TRBJ1-3, reads EPEVTQTPSHQVTQMGQEVILRCVPISNHLYFYWYRQILGQKVEFLVSFYNNEISEKSEIFDDQFSVERPDGSNFTLKIRSTKLEDSAMYFCASSEATGLSGNTIYFGEGSWLTVV.